This T cell receptor beta chain was profiled in a study of blood T cells in healthy people across ages. A second about 7 to 11 cycle PCR used barcoded and J-beta primers. Each CDR3 protein is one row after TCRdb ran MiXCR on the 5' RACE reads. The table includes fewer than 700,000 distinct CDR3 sequences, 35% to 50% detected once. Study-wide results and caveats: Compared with aged donors, long-lived donors showed fewer expanded clones, suggesting selection.

Worth noting for this clonotype: The antigen is undetermined.

Germline V gives CDR1 LGHDT, CDR2 YNNKEL (reference sequence). V was clipped by 7 bases and J by 7 bases; unmatched bases: 4. The CDR3 is made up of 12 amino acids. This TCR was sampled from a man older than 75 in good health. The chain recombines TRBV3-1 with TRBJ2-1; 7 bases are a match to TRBD1. Specimen: blood. CDR3 in amino acids: CASTKTGNEQFF. For the CDR3, the DNA is TGTGCCAGCACCAAGACAGGGAATGAGCAGTTCTTC.